These 20 T cell receptor beta chains originate from one sample sequenced in a study of T cell repertoires in cytomegalovirus infection (dated 2019 in TCRdb). These TCRs' antigens remain unknown. Sequencing took place on an Illumina HiSeq 1500. TCRdb trimmed the raw reads at Q25, called clones with MiXCR and kept productive beta chains. CDR3 protein sequences are deduplicated, and each keeps its most common genes and DNA. For this sample the table gives some 920,000 distinct CDR3 sequences, of which approximately 31% were detected only once. The top ten constitute roughly 12% of the sample. The sample's treatment or condition label, decoded: in vitro stimulation with specific CMV peptide epitopes to enrich CMV-specific T cells. The sequences come from cultured CD8+ T cells from PBMCs, collected from culture after CMV antigen stimulation. These receptors all come from a human donor in good health (CMV status not recorded). Some clones in this sample may be carry-over from other donors' samples.

This clonotype was picked up many times. CDR3 sequence reads: CASSPWDRSGNYEQYF. CDR3 DNA sequence: TGTGCCAGCAGCCCGTGGGACAGGTCGGGTAACTACGAGCAGTACTTC. V and J are TRBV7-2 and TRBJ2-7; TRBD1 matches at 8 bases. The CDR3 sequence is 16 residues long. Germline-derived CDR1 and CDR2 are SGHTA and FQGNSA. J was trimmed by 3 bases and V by 5 bases; bases with no gene match: 12.

This clonotype was seen more than once but under ten times. The V gene is TRBV7-9, the J gene TRBJ1-4; possibly TRBD1 for D (5 bases). The CDR3 has 14 amino acids. Germline-derived CDR1 and CDR2 are SEHNR and FQNEAQ (reference sequence). Between the trimmed V and J ends, which lost 5 bases and 6 bases, there was a span of 13 bases. The CDR3 bases are TGTGCCAGCAGCCCCCTCCCGGGGGATGAAAAACTGTTTTTT. It yields the protein CASSPLPGDEKLFF. The full variable domain, its missing parts supplied by reference TRBV7-9 and TRBJ1-4, is DTGVSQNPRHKITKRGQNVTFRCDPISEHNRLYWYRQTLGQGPEFLTYFQNEAQLEKSRLLSDRFSAERPKGSFSTLEIQRTEQGDSAMYLCASSPLPGDEKLFFGSGTQLSVL.

This chain connects TRBV6-5 to TRBJ1-2, with D tentatively TRBD1 (5 bases). Germline-derived CDR1 and CDR2 are MNHEY and SVGAGI. The CDR3 sequence is 14 residues long. V lost 6 bases, J lost 6 bases, and 17 bases lay in between. CDR3 nucleotide sequence: TGTGCCAGCAGCCCCGGTGGTTGGGGCGATGGCTACACCTTC. Translating gives CASSPGGWGDGYTF.

This rearrangement joins TRBV20-1 to TRBJ1-1; D is uncertain. V lost 3 bases and J lost 6, with 5 bases in between. From germline, CDR1 is DFQATT and CDR2 SNEGSKA (reference sequence). CDR3 length: 10 residues. CDR3 DNA: TGCAGTGCTAGGGAAGCTGAAGCTTTCTTT. Translated: CSAREAEAFF.

This chain joins TRBV20-1 and TRBJ2-1, with TRBD1 matching 10 bases. V trimming: 5 bases; J trimming: 7 bases; junction bases outside the gene matches: 11. Germline V gives CDR1 DFQATT, CDR2 SNEGSKA (reference sequence). The CDR3 consists of 15 residues. The CDR3 DNA reads as TGCAGTGCTCCTGACAGGGGGCGTCTGAGGAATGAGCAGTTCTTC. Its protein product is CSAPDRGRLRNEQFF.

A word on this clonotype: Germline is not matched at one junction end, which may reflect a read error. The rearrangement uses TRBV7-4 and TRBJ2-5; D is unresolved. Germline V lookup: CDR1 SGHVT, CDR2 SQSDAQ. There are 16 residues in the CDR3. CDR3 loop: CTSSWVAGVYQETQYF. In DNA, the CDR3 is TGTACCAGCAGCTGGGTCGCAGGAGTTTACCAAGAGACCCAGTACTTC.

This clonotype was observed a few times. The rearrangement links TRBV6-1 to TRBJ2-7; 8 nucleotides line up with TRBD1. The germline V gene encodes CDR1 MNHNS and CDR2 SASEGT. After removal of 4 bases from V and 2 bases from J, the junction contained 7 bases not matched to a gene. The CDR3 length is 15 residues. DNA for the CDR3: TGTGCCAGCAGTGTTTTCGGGACAGGCACCTACGAGCAGTACTTC. This gives the protein CASSVFGTGTYEQYF.

This clonotype was observed a handful of times. J is TRBJ2-1 and V is TRBV11-2, with D unresolved. Trimming pared 3 bases from V and 2 bases from J, leaving 14 bases between. CDR1 SGHAT and CDR2 FQNNGV come from the germline V gene. The CDR3 totals 16 residues. CDR3 coding DNA: TGTGCCAGCAGCTTCGACATAAGCGCCCCCTACAATGAGCAGTTCTTC. It specifies CASSFDISAPYNEQFF.

The V gene is TRBV19, the J gene TRBJ2-7, with D tentatively TRBD1 (6 bases). The length of the CDR3 is 12 residues. CDR1 LNHDA and CDR2 SQIVND come from the germline V gene (reference sequence). Deletions cut 10 bases from V and 2 bases from J, with 12 bases between. The CDR3 nucleotides read TGTGCCACCCATGGACAGACCTACGAGCAGTACTTC. Translated: CATHGQTYEQYF.

At least ten counts were recorded for this clonotype. The chain uses TRBV7-9 and TRBJ2-1; 7 bases are shared with TRBD1. This CDR3 is built from 17 residues. After removal of 5 bases from V and 3 bases from J, the junction contained 13 bases not matched to a gene. Germline V CDR1 and CDR2: SEHNR, FQNEAQ (reference sequence). CDR3 residues: CASSIPIERGHYNEQFF. The CDR3 region has the DNA TGTGCCAGCAGCATCCCCATCGAGAGGGGGCACTACAATGAGCAGTTCTTC.

This chain joins TRBV27 and TRBJ2-3; D possibly corresponds to TRBD2 (6 bases). The CDR3 contains 15 residues. Trimming pared 4 bases from V and 3 bases from J, leaving 14 bases between. Germline V gives CDR1 MNHEY, CDR2 SMNVEV (reference sequence). The CDR3 bases are TGTGCCAGCAGTTACAAGCGGGCCGGGACAGATACGCAGTATTTT. Amino acids: CASSYKRAGTDTQYF.

V and J are TRBV2 and TRBJ1-5; 7 positions agree with TRBD1. This CDR3 region has 17 residues. V dropped 2 bases and J dropped 3; count of bases not matched to a gene: 10. CDR1 and CDR2 (germline): SNHLY, FYNNEI. The CDR3 loop reads CASSEKGGGTVNQPQHF. In nucleotides, the CDR3 is TGTGCCAGCAGTGAAAAGGGGGGCGGGACAGTCAATCAGCCCCAGCATTTT.

This clonotype was counted many times. This chain joins TRBV12-3 or TRBV12-4 and TRBJ2-7, with TRBD1 matching over 9 bases. The CDR3 loop spans 16 amino acids. With 4 bases clipped from V and 0 bases from J, the junction kept 7 bases outside the gene matches. The DNA of the CDR3 is TGTGCCAGCAGTTACCAATGGACAGGGGACTCCTACGAGCAGTACTTC. The encoded protein is CASSYQWTGDSYEQYF.

The DNA for the CDR3 is TGCAGTGCTAGACCTCTCAGGGGGGGGGATTCACCCCTCCACTTT. This encodes CSARPLRGGDSPLHF. J is TRBJ1-6 and V is TRBV20-1; 7 nucleotides match TRBD1. There are 15 residues in the CDR3. With V trimmed by 2 bases and J by 8 bases, 9 bases remained unmatched. The germline V gene encodes CDR1 DFQATT and CDR2 SNEGSKA (reference sequence).

In its sample, this clonotype was seen a few times. The chain couples TRBV7-9 to TRBJ2-3, with 7 bases fitting TRBD2. The germline CDR1 and CDR2 sequences are SEHNR and FQNEAQ (reference sequence). The V segment lost 2 bases and the J segment 4 bases; nucleotides outside the gene matches: 12. This CDR3 comprises 17 residues. This CDR3 is CASSLPPRSGVPDTQYF. CDR3 sequence (DNA): TGTGCCAGCAGCTTACCCCCGAGGAGCGGGGTCCCAGATACGCAGTATTTT.

This clonotype has a handful of counts. V and J are TRBV12-3 or TRBV12-4 and TRBJ2-7; 8 bases match TRBD2. J was trimmed by 2 bases and V by 2 bases; bases with no gene match: 2. CDR3 length: 14 residues. This CDR3 is CASSLPGGTYEQYF. The CDR3 DNA is TGTGCCAGCAGTTTACCGGGGGGGACCTACGAGCAGTACTTC.

This chain connects TRBV7-4 to TRBJ2-2; D may be TRBD1 (6 bases). Looked up from germline, CDR1 is SGHVT and CDR2 is SQSDAQ. CDR3 length: 15 amino acids. V lost 5 bases to trimming and J lost 3 bases, with 13 bases between them. The CDR3 loop is CASSVRDTHTGELFF. CDR3 coding DNA: TGTGCCAGCAGCGTCCGGGACACCCACACCGGGGAGCTGTTTTTT. The full variable domain, with the rest looked up from reference TRBV7-4 and TRBJ2-2, is GAGVSQSPRYKVAKRGRDVALRCDSISGHVTLYWYRQTLGQGSEVLTYSQSDAQRDKSGRPSGRFSAERPERSVSTLKIQRTEQGDSAVYLCASSVRDTHTGELFFGEGSRLTVL.

V and J are TRBV20-1 and TRBJ2-7; no clear D gene. V lost 0 bases and J 0 bases, leaving 12 bases between the germline ends. CDR1 and CDR2 from the germline V gene are DFQATT and SNEGSKA (reference sequence). CDR3 length: 15 residues. The CDR3 nucleotides read TGCAGTGCTAGAGATCAACGGTTTCTCTCCTACGAGCAGTACTTC. This codes for CSARDQRFLSYEQYF.

Comment on this clonotype: Being one base from a much bigger clone, this may be a read error. The chain couples TRBV7-9 to TRBJ1-5; 9 positions agree with TRBD1. The CDR3 contains 16 residues. From germline, CDR1 is SEHNR and CDR2 FQNEAQ (reference sequence). The CDR3 loop reads CTSSLGGQGRNQPQHF. The CDR3 nucleotides are TGTACCAGCAGCTTAGGGGGACAGGGCCGCAATCAGCCCCAGCATTTT.

This clonotype occurred many times. J is TRBJ2-3 and V is TRBV7-8; D possibly corresponds to TRBD2 (5 bases). The CDR3 is 14 amino acids. Trimming stripped 4 bases from V and 6 bases from J, with 14 bases between. Looked up from germline, CDR1 is SGHVS and CDR2 is FQNEAQ. The CDR3 nucleotides are TGTGCCAGCAGCTACCGGACTGGCCCGGATACGCAGTATTTT. Translating gives CASSYRTGPDTQYF.